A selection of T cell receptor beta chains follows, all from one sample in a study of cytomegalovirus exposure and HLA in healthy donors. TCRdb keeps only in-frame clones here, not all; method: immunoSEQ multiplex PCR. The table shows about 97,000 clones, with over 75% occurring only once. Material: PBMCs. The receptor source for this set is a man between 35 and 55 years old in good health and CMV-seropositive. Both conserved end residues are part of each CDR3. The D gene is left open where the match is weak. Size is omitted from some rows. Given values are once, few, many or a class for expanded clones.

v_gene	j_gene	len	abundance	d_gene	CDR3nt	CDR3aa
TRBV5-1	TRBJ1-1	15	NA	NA	TGCGCCAGCAGCTTGGCCAAGACAGGGAACACTGAAGCTTTCTTT	CASSLAKTGNTEAFF
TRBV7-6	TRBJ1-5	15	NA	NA	TGTGCCAGCAGCCCCGACGAGGGATTAAATCAGCCCCAGCATTTT	CASSPDEGLNQPQHF
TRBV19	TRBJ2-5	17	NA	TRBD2	TGTGCCAGTAGTACCTCCAGCGGGGATGTTGGATGGGAGACCCAGTACTTC	CASSTSSGDVGWETQYF
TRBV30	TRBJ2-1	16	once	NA	TGTGCCTGGAATACAAGGGGCCGAACCCGGAGGGATGAGCAGTTCTTC	CAWNTRGRTRRDEQFF
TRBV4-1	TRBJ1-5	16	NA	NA	TGCGCCAGCAGCCAAGACGACGGGGTGAGCAATCAGCCCCAGCATTTT	CASSQDDGVSNQPQHF
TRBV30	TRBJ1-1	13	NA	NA	TGTGCCTGGAGGTCCGAGGTCGGCACTGAAGCTTTCTTT	CAWRSEVGTEAFF
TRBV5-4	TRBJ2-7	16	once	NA	TGTGCCAGCAGCCCCCCTGGTGTGCCTAGCTCCTACGAGCAGTACTTC	CASSPPGVPSSYEQYF
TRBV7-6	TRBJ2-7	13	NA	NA	TGTGCCAGCAGCCTCGAGAGCTCCTACGAGCAGTACTTC	CASSLESSYEQYF
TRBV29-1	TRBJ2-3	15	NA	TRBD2	TGCAGCGTGCGCGGGACTAGCCAAGGCACAGATACGCAGTATTTT	CSVRGTSQGTDTQYF
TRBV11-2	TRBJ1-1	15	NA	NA	TGTGCCAGCAGCGCAGAGGGCAGTTTGAACACTGAAGCTTTCTTT	CASSAEGSLNTEAFF
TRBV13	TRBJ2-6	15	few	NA	TGTGCCAGCAGCTCGACAGCCGCTGGGGCCAACGGCCTGACTTTC	CASSSTAAGANGLTF
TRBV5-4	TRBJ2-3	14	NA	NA	TGTGCCAGCAGCGGTGGGAGGAACACAGATACGCAGTATTTT	CASSGGRNTDTQYF
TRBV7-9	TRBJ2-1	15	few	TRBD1	TGTGCCAGCAGCTCACCGGGGACAGGGGCTAATGAGCAGTTCTTC	CASSSPGTGANEQFF
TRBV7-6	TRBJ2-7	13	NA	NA	TGTGCCAGCAGCTTAGCGCACCAGCGGGAGCAGTACTTC	CASSLAHQREQYF
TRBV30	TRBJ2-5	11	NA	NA	TGTGCCTGGACCACGGGAGAGACCCAGTACTTC	CAWTTGETQYF
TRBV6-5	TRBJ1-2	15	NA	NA	TGTGCCAGCAGTTACCAGCCGGGGGGAGGCGGCGGCTACACCTTC	CASSYQPGGGGGYTF
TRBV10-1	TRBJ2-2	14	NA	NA	TGCGCCAGCAGTGAGTCCGGGACAATCGGGGAGCTGTTTTTT	CASSESGTIGELFF
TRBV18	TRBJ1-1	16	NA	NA	TGTGCCAGCTCACTCATAACAGGGAGGGGGAAGACTGAAGCTTTCTTT	CASSLITGRGKTEAFF
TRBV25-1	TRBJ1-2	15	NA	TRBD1	TGTGCCAGCAGTGGAGGGACAGGAGTTAACTATGGCTACACCTTC	CASSGGTGVNYGYTF
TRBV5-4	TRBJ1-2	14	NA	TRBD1	TGTGCCAGCCAGACAGGGATCGAGGGCTATGGCTACACCTTC	CASQTGIEGYGYTF